This T cell receptor beta chain stems from a study of T cell clonotyping in hematopoietic cell transplantation. Sequencing used immunoSEQ multiplex PCR; TCRdb keeps in-frame clones, though not all of them. The table shows several thousand clones, with approximately 25% occurring only once. This clone was recorded a few times. The TCR sequence derives from a male patient aged 40-55 years who had an allogeneic stem cell transplant from an unrelated donor, so the T cells may come from the graft donor. Some clones in this sample may be carry-over from other donors' samples. The sample in question was peripheral blood mononuclear cells, obtained 180 days after allogeneic stem cell transplant.

For the CDR3, the DNA is TGTGCCAGCAGCACCGGGCGGGGGCCAGAGACCCAGTACTTC. It translates to CASSTGRGPETQYF. The chain carries TRBV9 and TRBJ2-5, with TRBD2 as a possible D gene (7 bases). Germline-derived CDR1 and CDR2 are SGDLS and YYNGEE. The CDR3 extends over 14 amino acids. V dropped 4 bases and J dropped 4 bases, with 14 bases sitting between them.